This T cell receptor beta chain comes out of a study of blood T cell repertoires in COVID-19. The overall study: Whether acute or convalescent, the COVID-19 samples came from the United States, Italy and Spain.

Patients from Seattle were sampled longitudinally, starting during active infection. Germline V gene lookup returns CDR1 MNHEY and CDR2 SVGAGI. CDR3 length: 16 amino acids. V was pared by 3 bases and J by 5 bases, with 19 bases between. Data came from immunoSEQ multiplex PCR; TCRdb stores just in-frame clones and leaves some out. In the table there are approximately 12,000 clones, over 55% of which are singletons. J is TRBJ1-2 and V is TRBV6-5; perhaps TRBD1 as D (6 bases). The sequencing sample was made of peripheral blood. This receptor was identified in a man between 60 and 75 years old with COVID-19, enrolled during active disease. The CDR3 DNA is TGTGCCAGCAGTTATATCCGAGACAGGCCTGGGTATGGCTACACCTTC. As protein: CASSYIRDRPGYGYTF.